What follows is one TCR beta chain and its context. This clonotype was detected ten times or more. Its antigen remains undetermined. Base qualities are not recorded, but no much larger clone differs from it by a single base. This specimen comes from a study of T cells in Graves' hyperthyroidism and ophthalmopathy (dated by TCRdb to about 2019). At the level of the whole study: Peripheral blood samples were taken at initial diagnosis, before any treatment was given. To identify distinguishing TCR V-J signatures, a discovery cohort of about 100 patients was used, comprising roughly 45 with Graves' ophthalmopathy and under 60 with stable Graves' hyperthyroidism. An independent validation cohort of 18 to 20 hyperthyroidism patients and over 15 patients who later progressed to ophthalmopathy tested prospective prediction of ophthalmopathy. The approximately 90 discovery patients were divided at random into training and test sets in a 7:3 ratio. In about 6 Graves' hyperthyroidism patients, the study also compared T-cell repertoires from thyroid tissue with T-cell repertoires from blood. After sampling, hyperthyroidism patients received methimazole starting at 30 mg daily, and ophthalmopathy patients received high-dose intravenous methylprednisolone. The paper reports TCR Vbeta CDR3 sequencing of approximately 130 peripheral blood samples: 43 ophthalmopathy, about 75 hyperthyroidism and around 17 progressor patients.

What the study reported, not specific to this receptor: Blood samples also contained most of the expanded thyroid clonotypes (frequency above 0.001), which suggests that blood repertoires may reflect thyroid immune responses. Ophthalmopathy was separated from stable hyperthyroidism by a 13 V-J signature model, with 87.88% sensitivity and around 81% specificity obtained in cross-validation and 80%/75% obtained in testing. During validation, the model predicted progression to ophthalmopathy a median of roughly six months ahead of onset, with just under 71% sensitivity and less than 85% specificity. No statistical method was used to fix the sample size in advance, and group allocation was not hidden from the investigators.

Its CDR3 holds 14 amino acids, cysteine through phenylalanine. Just CDR3 DNA is preserved here, 42 bases in frame from base 1. Between the V and J ends, shortened by 5 bases and 0 bases respectively, the junction contains 13 bases. CDR1 DFQATT and CDR2 SNEGSKA were looked up in the germline V gene (reference sequence). The TCR beta CDR3 regions were amplified from the RNA transcripts. For the first round of RT-PCR on the TCR CDR3, the HTBI primer set was used together with the Qiagen OneStep RT-PCR kit. A second multiplex PCR round built the libraries, followed by size selection and purification. Paired-end sequencing of the libraries was performed with 100 bp reads on an Illumina HiSeq2000. For the original study's pipeline: SOAPnuke was used to process the raw data, throwing out any read that contained adapters or uncalled bases, had a mean Phred below 15, or lacked an exact constant-primer or identifier match. High-quality paired reads were merged with COPE v1.2.5, and unique nucleotide sequences were defined as clonotypes. MiTCR v1.1 was used to align clonotypes to the IMGT TRBV, TRBD and TRBJ reference segments. The analysis included only V-J combinations with a frequency above 0.0001, which together covered over 98% of the repertoires. A TCS score was defined as the ratio of F50 (clonal expansion) to E x V (chaos), with BLOSUM62-based TCRdist applied between CDR3 peptides within each V-J. Welch's t-statistics and random forest reduced roughly 530 V-J features to 13, which were used in a naive Bayes classifier (R e1071). TCRdb took the public reads, trimmed them with fastp at Q25, ran MiXCR for clone calling and kept in-frame beta chains. Rows are unified per CDR3 protein, each entry keeping the most common DNA and genes. It is TCRdb's table, rather than the study itself, that gives the V and J calls and clone size. Present in this sample are 400,000 to 550,000 distinct CDR3 sequences, roughly 25% of which were seen just once. The ten largest clonotypes hold 10% to 12% of the sample.

Ophthalmopathy patients had moderately to severely active disease, with a Clinical Activity Score of 3 or more, a NOSPECS grade of 4 or more, and a disease duration of less than 3 months. Any patient with an uncontrolled infection, another autoimmune disease, pregnancy or lactation was excluded. Diagnoses relied on clinical symptoms, serum thyroxine and TRAb, thyroid ultrasound and orbital computed tomography. PBMCs were separated from 8 to 10 ml of fresh peripheral blood using Ficoll-Paque density gradient centrifugation. Total RNA was extracted using Trizol reagent, and RNA quality was assessed on an Agilent 2100 Bioanalyzer.

This chain joins TRBV20-1 to TRBJ1-1; the best D guess is TRBD1, with 6 bases matching. Sequenced input: blood. This receptor was taken from a young woman with Graves' ophthalmopathy. The CDR3 has the sequence CSAWEGGMNTEAFF. The DNA is TGCAGTGCTTGGGAGGGGGGAATGAACACTGAAGCTTTCTTT.